This TCR beta chain was identified in a study of PD-1 blockade in classical Hodgkin lymphoma. Study-level points and caveats: CD4+ TCR diversity, unlike CD8+, climbed significantly by C4D1.

With no exception, relapse followed autologous stem cell transplantation in all patients, and brentuximab vedotin exposure varied. Comments on this clone: Its target is not known.

Profiling relied on immunoSEQ multiplex PCR, and the TCRdb table lists in-frame clones only, not all of them. This sample has roughly 20,000 clones, with around 69% found just once. Sequencing was performed on peripheral blood mononuclear cells (PBMCs), taken before the second cycle of nivolumab. This sequence originates from a human donor with classical Hodgkin lymphoma.

CDR3 coding DNA: TGTGCCAGCAGCCCCGGGACTAGCGGGGCCCTCCAAGAGACCCAGTACTTC. It codes for CASSPGTSGALQETQYF. The rearrangement links TRBV7-2 to TRBJ2-5, with 13 bases fitting TRBD2. Germline lookup yields CDR1 SGHTA and CDR2 FQGNSA. The CDR3 runs 17 residues. V shed 5 bases, J shed 1 base, and the junction held 7 bases outside the gene matches. Together with reference TRBV7-2 and TRBJ2-5, the CDR3 gives the full variable domain: GAGVSQSPSNKVTEKGKDVELRCDPISGHTALYWYRQSLGQGLEFLIYFQGNSAPDKSGLPSDRFSAERTGGSVSTLTIQRTQQEDSAVYLCASSPGTSGALQETQYFGPGTRLLVL.